The 17 T cell receptor beta chains listed next were all sequenced from one sample in a study of CD8 T cells in Susac syndrome. With random hexamers, reverse transcription was performed on 0.5 to 1 ug of RNA. TCRdb called the immunoSEQ multiplex PCR reads again in MiXCR, with one record for every CDR3 protein. The table lists roughly 110,000 distinct CDR3 sequences, roughly 90% of them singletons. The specimen was CD8+ T cells from PBMCs. Receptors were obtained from a human donor in good health.

The V and J genes are TRBV3-1 and TRBJ1-1; D is uncertain. V lost 0 bases and J lost 4, with 6 bases in between. The CDR3 extends over 13 amino acids. The germline gives CDR1 LGHDT, CDR2 YNNKEL (reference sequence). This CDR3 is CASSQDLVTEAFF. CDR3 coding DNA: TGTGCCAGCAGCCAAGATCTAGTCACTGAAGCTTTCTTT. Full variable domain (rest looked up from reference TRBV3-1 and TRBJ1-1): DTAVSQTPKYLVTQMGNDKSIKCEQNLGHDTMYWYKQDSKKFLKIMFSYNNKELIINETVPNRFSPKSPDKAHLNLHINSLELGDSAVYFCASSQDLVTEAFFGQGTRLTVV.

The chain combines TRBV6-5 with TRBJ1-1; weak D call: TRBD1 (5 bases). Trimming cost V 2 bases and J 7 bases, with 17 bases left between them. In germline, CDR1 is MNHEY, CDR2 SVGAGI. The CDR3 loop spans 15 amino acids. The CDR3 coding sequence is TGTGCCAGCAGTTACCTAGGGCTGGGGCTGGGTGAAGCTTTCTTT. Translating it yields CASSYLGLGLGEAFF.

The chain links TRBV19 to TRBJ2-2; D perhaps matches TRBD1 (6 bases). This CDR3 is built from 15 residues. Looked up from germline, CDR1 is LNHDA and CDR2 is SQIVND (reference sequence). Trimming removed 3 bases at V and 4 bases at J, with 12 bases between. The CDR3, as DNA: TGTGCCAGTAGTATGATGAGGGGGAGCACCGGGGAGCTGTTTTTT. Translation gives CASSMMRGSTGELFF.

The V gene is TRBV14, the J gene TRBJ1-4; 7 bases align to TRBD1. Trimming at V came to 5 bases and at J to 4 bases, leaving 7 bases not matched to a gene. Germline V gene data show CDR1 as SGHDN and CDR2 as FVKESK. This CDR3 comprises 15 residues. As DNA, the CDR3 is TGTGCCAGCAGCGAACGGGACAGATTTAATGAAAAACTGTTTTTT. Amino acids: CASSERDRFNEKLFF.

A single count supports this clonotype. CDR3 amino acids: CASSLVGKETQYF. The CDR3 DNA follows: TGTGCCAGCAGTTTAGTCGGAAAGGAGACCCAGTACTTC. The V gene is TRBV12-3 or TRBV12-4, the J gene TRBJ2-5; D unresolved. V was trimmed by 1 base and J by 5 bases, leaving 8 bases between them. There are 13 residues in the CDR3.

The CDR3 loop is CAWSVLLGPGRLNTEAFF. CDR3 coding DNA: TGTGCCTGGAGTGTATTGTTAGGGCCTGGACGCCTGAACACTGAAGCTTTCTTT. The J gene is TRBJ1-1, the V gene TRBV30, with D uncertain. CDR3 length: 18 amino acids. Trimming removed 0 bases at V and 0 bases at J, with 20 bases between. Germline-derived CDR1 and CDR2 are GTSNPN and SVGIG (reference sequence).

The chain joins TRBV7-9 to TRBJ2-5; D gene uncertain. Per germline, CDR1 SEHNR and CDR2 FQNEAQ (reference sequence). The CDR3 loop spans 13 amino acids. V gave up 11 bases and J gave up 4 bases, with 17 bases separating them. The CDR3 protein is CAGQWASGETQYF. CDR3 sequence (DNA): TGTGCCGGCCAGTGGGCATCAGGAGAGACCCAGTACTTC.

The rearrangement joins TRBV18 to TRBJ1-2; 8 bases align to TRBD1. CDR3 size: 16 residues. Germline assignment: CDR1 KGHSH and CDR2 LQKENI. Trimming cost V 6 bases and J 1 base; bases outside gene matches: 10. CDR3 in amino acids: CASSLAGTGNNYGYTF. CDR3 DNA sequence: TGTGCCAGCTCCTTAGCCGGGACAGGAAATAACTATGGCTACACCTTC.

The chain uses TRBV19 and TRBJ1-2, with D hard to call. V was clipped by 3 bases and J by 6 bases, with 14 bases between them. CDR1 and CDR2 (germline): LNHDA, SQIVND (reference sequence). The CDR3 is 14 amino acids. CDR3 in amino acids: CASSMSRRIDGYTF. The DNA for the CDR3 is TGTGCCAGTAGTATGTCCAGGAGGATAGATGGCTACACCTTC.

The chain links TRBV20-1 to TRBJ1-5; 8 bases are shared with TRBD1. Trimming at V came to 6 bases and at J to 0 bases, leaving 25 bases not matched to a gene. The CDR3 runs to 21 residues. Per germline, CDR1 DFQATT and CDR2 SNEGSKA (reference sequence). The CDR3 sequence: CSAHPLVGVGQGPFSNQPQHF. The CDR3 DNA reads as TGCAGTGCCCACCCCCTTGTCGGCGTAGGACAGGGACCCTTTAGCAATCAGCCCCAGCATTTT.

This chain connects TRBV4-1 to TRBJ2-2; 7 bases match TRBD1. The CDR3 consists of 16 residues. CDR1 MGHRA and CDR2 YSYEKL come from the germline V gene. V lost 1 base and J lost 5; bases outside the gene matches: 7. CDR3 loop: CASSQAGTVRTGELFF. The CDR3 DNA is TGCGCCAGCAGCCAAGCTGGGACAGTGCGGACCGGGGAGCTGTTTTTT.

The chain links TRBV7-3 to TRBJ2-7, with D perhaps matching TRBD2 (5 bases). The V gene's germline CDR1 is SGHTA and CDR2 FQGTGA. V was clipped by 1 base and J by 3 bases, with 16 bases between them. The CDR3 runs 16 residues. The CDR3 here is CASSLKELPDYYEQYF. The CDR3 coding sequence is TGTGCCAGCAGCTTAAAGGAGCTCCCCGACTACTACGAGCAGTACTTC.

The rearrangement links TRBV2 to TRBJ2-2, with D possibly matching TRBD1 (6 bases). Looked up from germline, CDR1 is SNHLY and CDR2 is FYNNEI. V was shortened by 7 bases and J by 1 base, with 10 bases between the two germline ends. The CDR3 contains 14 residues. The CDR3 DNA reads TGTGCCAGCACTGGACAGTTGAACACCGGGGAGCTGTTTTTT. Translating it yields CASTGQLNTGELFF.

Here the CDR3 DNA reads TGTGCCAGCAGCCATGACAGGGCTCTCTATCAGCCCCAGCATTTT. Translation: CASSHDRALYQPQHF. The chain recombines TRBV7-9 with TRBJ1-5, with 7 positions matching TRBD1. The CDR3 is 15 amino acids. CDR1 is SEHNR and CDR2 is FQNEAQ in the germline V gene (reference sequence). Trimming took 5 bases from V and 5 from J; bases not matched to a gene: 9.

The chain uses TRBV2 and TRBJ1-1, with 8 bases identical to TRBD1. CDR1 and CDR2 from the germline V gene are SNHLY and FYNNEI. With 6 bases clipped from V and 4 bases from J, the junction kept 4 bases outside the gene matches. The CDR3 spans 13 residues. This chain's CDR3 is CASSVTGGTEAFF. The CDR3 nucleotides are TGTGCCAGCAGCGTTACAGGGGGCACTGAAGCTTTCTTT.

The J gene is TRBJ2-7, the V gene TRBV6-2 or TRBV6-3; D gene uncertain. The V and J ends lost 0 bases and 2 bases respectively, with 5 bases between them. The germline V gene has CDR1 MNHEY and CDR2 SVGEGT. CDR3 length: 13 amino acids. The CDR3 sequence is CASSYSSPYEQYF. CDR3 nucleotides: TGTGCCAGCAGTTACTCGTCCCCCTACGAGCAGTACTTC.

The rearrangement links TRBV6-1 to TRBJ1-6, with D uncertain. The CDR3 contains 18 residues. Trimming pared 5 bases from V and 0 bases from J, leaving 17 bases between. Looked up from germline, CDR1 is MNHNS and CDR2 is SASEGT. The CDR3 nucleotides read TGTGCCAGCAGTATCCAGGCGTCGTCAAGCTCCTATAATTCACCCCTCCACTTT. This encodes CASSIQASSSSYNSPLHF.